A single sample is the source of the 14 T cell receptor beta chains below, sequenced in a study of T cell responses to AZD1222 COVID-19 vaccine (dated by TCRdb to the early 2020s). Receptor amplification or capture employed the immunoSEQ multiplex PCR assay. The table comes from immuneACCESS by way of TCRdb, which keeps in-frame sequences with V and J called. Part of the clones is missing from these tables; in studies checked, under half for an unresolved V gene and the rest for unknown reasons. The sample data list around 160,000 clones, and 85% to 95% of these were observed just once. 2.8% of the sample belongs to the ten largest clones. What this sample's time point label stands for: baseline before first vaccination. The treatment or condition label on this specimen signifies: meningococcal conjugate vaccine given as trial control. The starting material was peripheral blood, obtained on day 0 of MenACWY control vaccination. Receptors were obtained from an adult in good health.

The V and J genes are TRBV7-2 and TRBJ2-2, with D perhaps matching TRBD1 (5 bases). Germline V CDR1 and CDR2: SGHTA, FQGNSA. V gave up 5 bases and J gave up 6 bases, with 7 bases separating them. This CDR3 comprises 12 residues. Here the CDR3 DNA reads TGTGCCAGCAGCATCAGGGCCGGGGAGCTGTTTTTT. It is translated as CASSIRAGELFF.

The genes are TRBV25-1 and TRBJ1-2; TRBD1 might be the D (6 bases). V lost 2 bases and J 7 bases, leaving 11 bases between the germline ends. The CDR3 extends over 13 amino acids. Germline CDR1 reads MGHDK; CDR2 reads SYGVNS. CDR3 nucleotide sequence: TGTGCCAGCAGTGAACCGACAGGTTTTGGCTACACCTTC. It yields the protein CASSEPTGFGYTF.

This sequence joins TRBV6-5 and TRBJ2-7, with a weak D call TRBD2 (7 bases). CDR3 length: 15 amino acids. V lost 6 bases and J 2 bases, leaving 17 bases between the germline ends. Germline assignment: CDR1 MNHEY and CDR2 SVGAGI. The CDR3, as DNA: TGTGCCAGCAGAGGGGGGGAGGGAGGTGCCTACGAGCAGTACTTC. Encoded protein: CASRGGEGGAYEQYF.

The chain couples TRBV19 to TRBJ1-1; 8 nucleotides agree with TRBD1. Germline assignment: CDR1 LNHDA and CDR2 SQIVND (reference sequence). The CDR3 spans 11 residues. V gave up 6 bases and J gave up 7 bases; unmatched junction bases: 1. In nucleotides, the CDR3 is TGTGCCAGTAGCGACAGGGGTGAAGCTTTCTTT. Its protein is CASSDRGEAFF.

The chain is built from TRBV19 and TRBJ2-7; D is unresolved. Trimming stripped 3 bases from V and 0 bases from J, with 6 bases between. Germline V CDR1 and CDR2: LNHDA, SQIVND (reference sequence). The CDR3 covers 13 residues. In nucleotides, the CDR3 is TGTGCCAGTAGTATTGCCATCTCCTACGAGCAGTACTTC. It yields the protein CASSIAISYEQYF.

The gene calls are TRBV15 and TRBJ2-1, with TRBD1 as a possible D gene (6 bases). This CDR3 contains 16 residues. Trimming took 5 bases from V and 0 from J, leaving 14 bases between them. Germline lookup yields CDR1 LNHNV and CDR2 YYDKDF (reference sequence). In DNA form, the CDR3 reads TGTGCCACCAGCGGTCAGGGGCACCCCTCCTACAATGAGCAGTTCTTC. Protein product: CATSGQGHPSYNEQFF.

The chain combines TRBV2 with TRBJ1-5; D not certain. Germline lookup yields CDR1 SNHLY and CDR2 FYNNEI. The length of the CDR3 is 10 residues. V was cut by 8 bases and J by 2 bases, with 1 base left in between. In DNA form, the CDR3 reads TGTGCCAGCGGCAATCAGCCCCAGCATTTT. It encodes CASGNQPQHF.

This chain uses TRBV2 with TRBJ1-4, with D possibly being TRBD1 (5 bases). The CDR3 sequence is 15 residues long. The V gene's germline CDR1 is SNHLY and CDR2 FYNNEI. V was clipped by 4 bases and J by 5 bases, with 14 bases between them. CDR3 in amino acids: CASSAGGMVNEKLFF. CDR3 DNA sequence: TGTGCCAGCAGTGCTGGGGGGATGGTCAATGAAAAACTGTTTTTT.

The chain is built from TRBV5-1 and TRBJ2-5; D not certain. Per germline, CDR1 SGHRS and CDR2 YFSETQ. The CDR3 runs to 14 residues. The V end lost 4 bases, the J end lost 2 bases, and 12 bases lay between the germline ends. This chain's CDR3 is CASSPGGPQETQYF. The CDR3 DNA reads TGCGCCAGCAGCCCGGGCGGACCTCAAGAGACCCAGTACTTC.

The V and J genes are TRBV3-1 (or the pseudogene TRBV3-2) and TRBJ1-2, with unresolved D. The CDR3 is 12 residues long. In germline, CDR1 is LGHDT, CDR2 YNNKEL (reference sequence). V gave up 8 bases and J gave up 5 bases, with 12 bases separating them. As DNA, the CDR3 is TGTGCCAGCTCCAGCGGCCAATATGGCTACACCTTC. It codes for CASSSGQYGYTF.

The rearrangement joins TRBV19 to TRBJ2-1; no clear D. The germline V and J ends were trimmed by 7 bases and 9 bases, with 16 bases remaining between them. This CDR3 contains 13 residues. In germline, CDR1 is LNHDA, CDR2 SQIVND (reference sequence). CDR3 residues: CASNFYPSGEQFF. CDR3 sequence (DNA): TGTGCCAGTAACTTCTATCCGTCTGGTGAGCAGTTCTTC.

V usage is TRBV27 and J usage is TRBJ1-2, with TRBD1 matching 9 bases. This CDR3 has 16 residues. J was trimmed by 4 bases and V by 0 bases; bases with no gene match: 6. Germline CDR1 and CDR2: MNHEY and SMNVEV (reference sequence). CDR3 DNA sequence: TGTGCCAGCAGTTTATCCCTCAACAGGGGGCCCTATGGCTACACCTTC. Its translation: CASSLSLNRGPYGYTF.

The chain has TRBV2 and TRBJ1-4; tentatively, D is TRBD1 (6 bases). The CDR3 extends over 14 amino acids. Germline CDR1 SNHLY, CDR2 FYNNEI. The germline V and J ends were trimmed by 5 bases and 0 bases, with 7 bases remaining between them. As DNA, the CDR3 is TGTGCCAGCAGTACAGGGACAACTAATGAAAAACTGTTTTTT. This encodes CASSTGTTNEKLFF.

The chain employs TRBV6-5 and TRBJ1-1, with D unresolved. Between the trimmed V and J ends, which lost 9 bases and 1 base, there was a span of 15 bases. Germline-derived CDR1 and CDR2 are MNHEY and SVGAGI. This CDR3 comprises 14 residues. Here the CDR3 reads CASLAADRNTEAFF. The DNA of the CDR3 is TGTGCCAGTCTCGCGGCCGATAGGAACACTGAAGCTTTCTTT.